These 23 T cell receptor beta chains were sequenced from one sample in a study of blood T cells in healthy people across ages. For the second PCR, which ran for roughly 7 to 11 cycles, a sample-barcoded 5' primer and a J-beta primer mix were used. TCRdb analysed the 5' RACE reads with MiXCR anew, one entry per CDR3 protein. Here the sample spans roughly 860,000 distinct CDR3 sequences, approximately 59% being singletons. Sequences were obtained from blood. Receptors originate from a man aged 25 to 40 in good health.

This clonotype was counted between two and nine times. V and J are TRBV5-1 and TRBJ2-1, with 13 bases identical to TRBD2. Germline V gene sequence: CDR1 SGHRS, CDR2 YFSETQ. The V and J ends lost 3 bases and 8 bases, in that order; junction bases with no gene match: 5. The CDR3 runs to 15 residues. The CDR3 DNA follows: TGCGCCAGCAGCTACACTAGCGGGGGGGCCTATGAGCAGTTCTTC. It encodes CASSYTSGGAYEQFF.

The chain's CDR3 is CSVSGTKAFLNTEAFF. The CDR3 bases are TGCAGCGTCTCCGGGACAAAAGCCTTTTTGAACACTGAAGCTTTCTTT. The chain has TRBV29-1 and TRBJ1-1, with a possible D match to TRBD1 (6 bases). The CDR3 covers 16 residues. V was trimmed by 6 bases and J by 0 bases, leaving 20 bases between them. Germline V gene lookup returns CDR1 SQVTM and CDR2 ANQGSEA.

The V gene is TRBV7-2, the J gene TRBJ2-5, with D possibly matching TRBD1 (6 bases). CDR1 and CDR2 from the germline V gene are SGHTA and FQGNSA. Trimming stripped 5 bases from V and 2 bases from J, with 15 bases between. The CDR3 runs to 15 residues. The CDR3 here is CASSPMGTLQETQYF. CDR3 nucleotide sequence: TGTGCCAGCAGCCCGATGGGGACACTTCAAGAGACCCAGTACTTC.

The gene calls are TRBV4-2 and TRBJ1-6; D possibly corresponds to TRBD1 (5 bases). Trimming shortened V by 1 base and J by 6 bases, and 10 bases separated the two germline ends. The CDR3 contains 15 residues. In germline, CDR1 is LGHNA, CDR2 YNFKEQ. CDR3 sequence (DNA): TGTGCCAGCAGCCAAGTAGGGGAGGGTAATTCACCCCTCCACTTT. Amino acids: CASSQVGEGNSPLHF.

This clonotype was seen only a few times. The chain couples TRBV12-3 or TRBV12-4 to TRBJ2-5, with 8 bases that match TRBD2. The CDR3 is made up of 18 amino acids. V lost 4 bases to trimming and J lost 1 base; unmatched junction nucleotides: 14. DNA of the CDR3: TGTGCCAGCAGTTCCCTCGCCAGTCTCGGGGGGGCCCAAGAGACCCAGTACTTC. This encodes CASSSLASLGGAQETQYF.

This chain links TRBV20-1 with TRBJ2-7; TRBD2 agrees at 10 bases. V gave up 0 bases and J gave up 0 bases; unmatched junction bases: 5. The CDR3 is 16 residues long. The germline V gene encodes CDR1 DFQATT and CDR2 SNEGSKA (reference sequence). The CDR3 nucleotides read TGCAGTGCTAGAGACCAGACTAGCGGGCGCTCCTACGAGCAGTACTTC. Its protein product is CSARDQTSGRSYEQYF.

The chain combines TRBV29-1 with TRBJ2-5; maybe TRBD1 (5 bases). Germline-derived CDR1 and CDR2 are SQVTM and ANQGSEA. CDR3 length: 14 residues. V lost 3 bases, J lost 10 bases, and 21 bases lay in between. As DNA, the CDR3 is TGCAGCGTTGAGTTGCCCGGACACCAAGCCGACCAGTACTTC. Translating gives CSVELPGHQADQYF.

The V gene is TRBV20-1, the J gene TRBJ2-3, with 7 bases matching TRBD2. This CDR3 comprises 13 residues. The V gene end was trimmed by 4 bases and the J gene end by 1 base; junction bases not matched to a gene: 2. Germline values: CDR1 DFQATT, CDR2 SNEGSKA (reference sequence). The CDR3 DNA reads TGCAGTGCTACAGGGAGGGGCACAGATACGCAGTATTTT. Amino acid sequence: CSATGRGTDTQYF.

This chain uses TRBV5-1 with TRBJ2-1; 8 bases fit TRBD1. Germline CDR1 is SGHRS and CDR2 is YFSETQ. CDR3 length: 15 residues. Trimming cost V 4 bases and J 7 bases; bases outside gene matches: 10. This CDR3 is CASSGQGADSNEQFF. CDR3 nucleotide sequence: TGCGCCAGCAGCGGCCAGGGGGCAGATTCGAATGAGCAGTTCTTC.

In DNA form, the CDR3 reads TGTGCCAGCAGCTTAGGAGGCACAGCCCAAGAGACCCAGTACTTC. Encoded protein: CASSLGGTAQETQYF. The rearrangement links TRBV7-6 to TRBJ2-5; D gene unclear. V dropped 1 base and J dropped 1 base, with 10 bases sitting between them. This CDR3 is 15 amino acids long. Germline assignment: CDR1 SGHVS and CDR2 FNYEAQ. The full variable domain, its missing parts supplied by reference TRBV7-6 and TRBJ2-5, is GAGVSQSPRYKVTKRGQDVALRCDPISGHVSLYWYRQALGQGPEFLTYFNYEAQQDKSGLPNDRFSAERPEGSISTLTIQRTEQRDSAMYRCASSLGGTAQETQYFGPGTRLLVL.

This clonotype showed up just a few times. The genes are TRBV6-2 or TRBV6-3 and TRBJ2-7; D could derive from TRBD1 or TRBD2 (5 bases each). The CDR3 has 13 residues. Germline V gene lookup returns CDR1 MNHEY and CDR2 SVGEGT. V lost 7 bases, J lost 1 base, and 11 bases lay in between. The CDR3 DNA is TGTGCCAGCACCTGGGACGGTTCCTACGAGCAGTACTTC. It codes for CASTWDGSYEQYF.

The chain joins TRBV4-2 to TRBJ2-5, with D unclear. V was clipped by 0 bases and J by 5 bases, with 7 bases between them. The CDR3 is 13 amino acids. Germline CDR1 reads LGHNA; CDR2 reads YNFKEQ. The CDR3 reads CASSQDFPETQYF. The CDR3 nucleotides are TGTGCCAGCAGCCAAGATTTTCCCGAGACCCAGTACTTC.

At least ten counts were recorded for this clonotype. This chain joins TRBV27 and TRBJ2-1; maybe TRBD2 (5 bases). The CDR3 is 16 residues long. Deletions cut 5 bases from V and 1 base from J, with 15 bases between. Per the germline V gene, CDR1 is MNHEY and CDR2 is SMNVEV (reference sequence). The chain's CDR3 is CASSPTITSSYNEQFF. CDR3 sequence (DNA): TGTGCCAGCAGTCCTACCATAACTAGTTCCTACAATGAGCAGTTCTTC.

CDR3 residues: CASSALREHDEQFF. The CDR3 bases are TGTGCCAGCAGCGCCCTCAGGGAACACGATGAGCAGTTCTTC. The genes are TRBV5-5 and TRBJ2-1; weak D call: TRBD1 (5 bases). CDR1 is SGHKS, CDR2 YYEKEE, per germline (reference sequence). CDR3 size: 14 residues. V was shortened by 4 bases and J by 8 bases, with 16 bases between the two germline ends.

The V call is TRBV12-3 or TRBV12-4, the J call TRBJ2-1; 8 nucleotides agree with TRBD2. V lost 6 bases and J lost 8; bases outside the gene matches: 12. This CDR3 is 15 amino acids long. CDR3 amino acids: CASRRGRAGADEQFF. Written as DNA, the CDR3 is TGTGCCAGCAGGCGGGGGAGAGCGGGAGCAGATGAGCAGTTCTTC.

On this clonotype itself: The junction departs from germline at one end; a sequencing error may be responsible. This chain uses TRBV4-2 with TRBJ1-6, with 8 bases lining up with TRBD1. CDR1 LGHNA and CDR2 YNFKEQ come from the germline V gene. This CDR3 has 15 residues. CDR3 sequence (DNA): TGTGCCAGCAGCCATGAGGGACAGGTGGGCTCACCCCCCCACTTT. Encoded protein: CASSHEGQVGSPPHF.

The rearrangement joins TRBV11-2 to TRBJ2-1; tentatively, D is TRBD2 (5 bases). Deletions cut 5 bases from V and 6 bases from J, with 17 bases between. In germline, CDR1 is SGHAT, CDR2 FQNNGV. The CDR3 spans 15 residues. The CDR3 sequence is CASSPRTALSNEQFF. The CDR3 coding sequence is TGTGCCAGCAGCCCTCGGACTGCACTGAGCAATGAGCAGTTCTTC.

The CDR3 loop is CASNTMQRETQYF. Here the CDR3 DNA reads TGTGCCAGCAACACCATGCAGAGAGAGACCCAGTACTTC. The chain carries TRBV2 and TRBJ2-5; D gene ambiguous. There are 13 residues in the CDR3. Germline V gene sequence: CDR1 SNHLY, CDR2 FYNNEI. The V end lost 7 bases, the J end lost 4 bases, and 13 bases lay between the germline ends. The whole variable domain, filled in from reference TRBV2 and TRBJ2-5, reads EPEVTQTPSHQVTQMGQEVILRCVPISNHLYFYWYRQILGQKVEFLVSFYNNEISEKSEIFDDQFSVERPDGSNFTLKIRSTKLEDSAMYFCASNTMQRETQYFGPGTRLLVL.

The chain joins TRBV3-1 to TRBJ2-5; TRBD1 is a possible D gene (5 bases). The V gene lost 2 bases and the J gene lost 4 bases, with 14 bases spanning the gap. Germline CDR1 reads LGHDT; CDR2 reads YNNKEL (reference sequence). The CDR3 totals 15 residues. CDR3 amino acids: CASSQKDRGGETQYF. The CDR3 DNA follows: TGTGCCAGCAGCCAAAAGGATAGGGGCGGAGAGACCCAGTACTTC.

This chain uses TRBV29-1 with TRBJ1-5, with D possibly being TRBD1 (5 bases). CDR3 size: 13 residues. Germline CDR1 SQVTM, CDR2 ANQGSEA. The ends were cut back, 7 bases at V and 6 bases at J, with 16 bases in the middle. The chain's CDR3 is CSARDRESQPQHF. The CDR3, as DNA: TGCAGCGCCCGGGACCGTGAAAGTCAGCCCCAGCATTTT.

Details on this clonotype: One end of the junction fails to match germline, which may point to a read error. The chain couples TRBV12-3 or TRBV12-4 to TRBJ2-3; TRBD1 matches 8 bases. The length of the CDR3 is 14 residues. The CDR3 nucleotides read TGTGCCAGCAGTGGGACAGGCGTGGGAGATATGCAGTATTTT. This translates into CASSGTGVGDMQYF.

Only a few counts were recorded for this clonotype. The chain recombines TRBV18 with TRBJ2-5, with D possibly being TRBD1 or TRBD2 (5 bases each). Germline V lookup: CDR1 KGHSH, CDR2 LQKENI. V was trimmed by 3 bases and J by 1 base, leaving 9 bases between them. CDR3 length: 14 residues. As DNA, the CDR3 is TGTGCCAGCTCACCTGGGGACGCCCAAGAGACCCAGTACTTC. The encoded protein is CASSPGDAQETQYF. Together with reference TRBV18 and TRBJ2-5, the CDR3 gives the full variable domain: NAGVMQNPRHLVRRRGQEARLRCSPMKGHSHVYWYRQLPEEGLKFMVYLQKENIIDESGMPKERFSAEFPKEGPSILRIQQVVRGDSAAYFCASSPGDAQETQYFGPGTRLLVL.

In this sample, this clonotype turned up a few times. The chain couples TRBV5-1 to TRBJ2-7, with 7 bases aligning to TRBD1. The V gene end was trimmed by 0 bases and the J gene end by 1 base; junction bases not matched to a gene: 1. The CDR3 consists of 14 residues. CDR1 is SGHRS and CDR2 is YFSETQ in the germline V gene. CDR3 protein: CASSLGDRSYEQYF. The DNA for the CDR3 is TGCGCCAGCAGCTTGGGGGACAGATCCTACGAGCAGTACTTC. The variable domain in full, with the rest retrieved from reference TRBV5-1 and TRBJ2-7, is KAGVTQTPRYLIKTRGQQVTLSCSPISGHRSVSWYQQTPGQGLQFLFEYFSETQRNKGNFPGRFSGRQFSNSRSEMNVSTLELGDSALYLCASSLGDRSYEQYFGPGTRLTVT.